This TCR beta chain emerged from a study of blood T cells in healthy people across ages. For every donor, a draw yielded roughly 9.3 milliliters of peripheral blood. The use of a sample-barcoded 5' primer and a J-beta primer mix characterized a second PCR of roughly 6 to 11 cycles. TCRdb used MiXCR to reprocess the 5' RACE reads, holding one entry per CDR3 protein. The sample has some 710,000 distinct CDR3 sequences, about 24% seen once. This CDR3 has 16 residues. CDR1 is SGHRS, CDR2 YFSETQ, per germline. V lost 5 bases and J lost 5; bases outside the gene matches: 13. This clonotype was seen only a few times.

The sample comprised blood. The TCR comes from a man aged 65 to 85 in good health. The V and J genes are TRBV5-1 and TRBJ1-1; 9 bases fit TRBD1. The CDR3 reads CASSDTGTGTDTEAFF. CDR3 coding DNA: TGCGCCAGCAGTGATACCGGGACAGGGACGGATACTGAAGCTTTCTTT.